A selection of T cell receptor beta chains follows, all from one sample in a study of T cell responses to AZD1222 COVID-19 vaccine. Repertoires were generated with immunoSEQ multiplex PCR, while TCRdb's copy carries only in-frame clones and drops some. The sample contains about 100,000 clones, about 90% of which appear only once. Sequencing was performed on peripheral blood, taken on day 0 of AZD1222 vaccination. The receptor source for this set is an adult in good health. CDR3s include the opening cysteine and the closing phenylalanine or tryptophan. Each record gives: V gene, D gene, clone size, CDR3 length, J gene, CDR3 protein, CDR3 DNA. A D gene is named only where the DNA matches it firmly. Size values are once, few and many counts, or a class for expanded clones, and some rows have none.

TRBV6-5	.	.	15	TRBJ2-3	CASSYVAASTDTQYF	TGTGCCAGCAGTTACGTAGCGGCCAGCACAGATACGCAGTATTTT
TRBV2	.	.	11	TRBJ2-3	CASSLVDTQYF	TGTGCCAGCTCCTTGGTGGATACGCAGTATTTT
TRBV2	.	.	14	TRBJ1-5	CASSAAASNQPQHF	TGTGCCAGCAGTGCTGCGGCTAGCAATCAGCCCCAGCATTTT
TRBV10-1	.	.	15	TRBJ1-6	CASSELPDFGSPLHF	TGCGCCAGCAGTGAGCTCCCAGATTTCGGTTCACCCCTCCACTTT
TRBV28	.	.	15	TRBJ1-1	CASSLRGAGDTEAFF	TGTGCCAGCAGTTTACGGGGCGCCGGAGACACTGAAGCTTTCTTT
TRBV4-2	TRBD2	.	16	TRBJ2-1	CASSRLLARVGNEQFF	TGTGCCAGCAGCCGACTACTAGCGCGAGTGGGCAATGAGCAGTTCTTC
TRBV14	TRBD1	.	15	TRBJ2-7	CASSQATGGYYEQYF	TGTGCCAGCAGCCAAGCTACAGGGGGGTACTACGAGCAGTACTTC
TRBV7-7	.	.	15	TRBJ2-1	CASSLKSGPLNEQFF	TGTGCCAGCAGCTTAAAGTCAGGGCCACTCAATGAGCAGTTCTTC
TRBV6-2/TRBV6-3	TRBD2	.	16	TRBJ2-7	CASSYPKVAGVYEQYF	TGTGCCAGCAGTTACCCCAAGGTAGCGGGAGTTTACGAGCAGTACTTC
TRBV6-5	.	once	13	TRBJ1-1	CASRWTGNTEAFF	TGTGCCAGCAGGTGGACGGGGAACACTGAAGCTTTCTTT
TRBV19	.	few	13	TRBJ1-1	CASTRTVYTEAFF	TGTGCCAGTACCCGGACAGTCTACACTGAAGCTTTCTTT
TRBV15	TRBD1	.	16	TRBJ2-7	CATSRTTGELVYEQYF	TGTGCCACCAGCAGAACCACAGGGGAGCTTGTCTACGAGCAGTACTTC
TRBV6-5	.	.	14	TRBJ1-3	CASTSDHGSDTIYF	TGTGCCAGTACCTCAGACCACGGGTCGGACACCATATATTTT
TRBV29-1	.	.	13	TRBJ1-1	CSVAGGMNTEAFF	TGCAGCGTTGCAGGCGGCATGAACACTGAAGCTTTCTTT
TRBV15	TRBD1	.	18	TRBJ1-2	CATSRSLYPGQGFYGYTF	TGTGCCACCAGCAGATCCCTGTACCCGGGACAGGGGTTCTATGGCTACACCTTC
TRBV7-9	.	.	15	TRBJ2-7	CASSLGQGRSYEQYF	TGTGCCAGCAGCTTAGGGCAGGGTAGGTCCTACGAGCAGTACTTC
TRBV5-1	TRBD2	.	15	TRBJ2-1	CASSFTSGAYNEQFF	TGCGCCAGCAGCTTCACTAGCGGTGCCTACAATGAGCAGTTCTTC
TRBV30	.	.	14	TRBJ2-5	CAWTTGGYGWTQYF	TGTGCCTGGACTACTGGGGGATATGGATGGACCCAGTACTTC
TRBV7-9	TRBD1	.	15	TRBJ1-5	CASSLGTGSNQPQHF	TGTGCCAGCAGCTTAGGGACAGGGAGCAATCAGCCCCAGCATTTT
TRBV14	.	.	11	TRBJ2-7	CASSHSHEQYF	TGTGCCAGCAGCCATTCCCACGAGCAGTACTTC
TRBV12-5	TRBD1	.	14	TRBJ2-2	CASGRTGWTGELFF	TGTGCTAGTGGCCGGACAGGGTGGACCGGGGAGCTGTTTTTT
TRBV6-2/TRBV6-3	.	.	13	TRBJ2-5	CASSPQFTETQYF	TGTGCCAGCAGCCCTCAATTTACAGAGACCCAGTACTTC
TRBV30	TRBD2	.	13	TRBJ2-5	CAWKIAGSETQYF	TGTGCCTGGAAGATAGCGGGGTCGGAGACCCAGTACTTC
TRBV7-6	.	.	14	TRBJ2-1	CASSDRGLGNEQFF	TGTGCCAGCAGCGACCGGGGCTTAGGAAATGAGCAGTTCTTC
TRBV10-2	TRBD2	.	15	TRBJ2-7	CASRSSGSQSYEQYF	TGCGCCAGCAGAAGTAGCGGGAGCCAGTCCTACGAGCAGTACTTC
TRBV9	.	.	16	TRBJ2-3	CASSPRWPGPADTQYF	TGTGCCAGCAGCCCTCGTTGGCCGGGTCCGGCAGATACGCAGTATTTT
TRBV11-2	.	few	14	TRBJ1-6	CASSLGPENSPLHF	TGTGCCAGCAGCTTAGGACCGGAGAATTCACCCCTCCACTTT
TRBV28	TRBD1	.	17	TRBJ1-5	CASSVPGQKNSNQPQHF	TGTGCCAGCAGCGTCCCGGGACAGAAAAATAGCAATCAGCCCCAGCATTTT
TRBV6-5	TRBD1	few	14	TRBJ2-1	CASRFGTGVDEQFF	TGTGCCAGCAGGTTCGGGACAGGGGTCGATGAGCAGTTCTTC
TRBV19	TRBD1	.	15	TRBJ2-3	CASSMTGASTDTQYF	TGTGCCAGTAGTATGACAGGGGCTAGCACAGATACGCAGTATTTT
TRBV28	.	.	14	TRBJ1-5	CASTLRARVQPQHF	TGTGCCAGCACCCTAAGGGCGCGGGTGCAGCCCCAGCATTTT
TRBV27	.	.	17	TRBJ2-1	CASSSLASTDSYNEQFF	TGTGCCAGCAGTTCCCTAGCCTCGACTGATAGCTACAATGAGCAGTTCTTC
TRBV7-3	TRBD2	.	15	TRBJ2-3	CASSLTSGRLDTQYF	TGTGCCAGCAGCTTAACTAGCGGGAGATTAGATACGCAGTATTTT
TRBV7-3	TRBD1	.	18	TRBJ1-1	CASSLSPRSAGQGTEAFF	TGTGCCAGCAGCTTAAGTCCCCGTTCGGCGGGACAGGGCACTGAAGCTTTCTTT
TRBV5-3	.	.	13	TRBJ1-4	CARILGHNEKLFF	TGTGCCAGAATCTTGGGACATAATGAAAAACTGTTTTTT
TRBV6-5	.	.	16	TRBJ2-7	CASSYSTGHTNYEQYF	TGTGCCAGCAGTTACTCGACAGGCCATACGAACTACGAGCAGTACTTC
TRBV23-1	TRBD1	.	14	TRBJ1-1	CASRTGGKFTEAFF	TGCGCCAGCAGGACAGGGGGCAAGTTCACTGAAGCTTTCTTT
TRBV11-3	.	.	13	TRBJ2-1	CASSLAPYNEQFF	TGTGCCAGCAGCTTAGCCCCCTACAATGAGCAGTTCTTC
TRBV10-2	.	.	13	TRBJ2-7	CASSDGSTYEQYF	TGCGCCAGCAGTGATGGGTCCACCTACGAGCAGTACTTC
TRBV5-6	.	.	13	TRBJ2-5	CASSVGAQETQYF	TGTGCCAGCAGCGTCGGGGCTCAAGAGACCCAGTACTTC
TRBV5-6	.	.	14	TRBJ1-2	CASSFNRLSYGYTF	TGTGCCAGCAGCTTTAACAGGTTATCCTATGGCTACACCTTC
TRBV2	TRBD2	once	18	TRBJ2-2	CASSDMGLAGENTGELFF	TGTGCCAGCAGTGATATGGGACTAGCGGGAGAGAACACCGGGGAGCTGTTTTTT
TRBV9	.	.	16	TRBJ2-1	CASSPPLGAGEIEQFF	TGTGCCAGCAGCCCCCCTCTAGGGGCAGGGGAAATTGAGCAGTTCTTC
TRBV5-6	.	.	12	TRBJ1-5	CASSLGTQPQHF	TGTGCCAGCAGCTTGGGGACTCAGCCCCAGCATTTT